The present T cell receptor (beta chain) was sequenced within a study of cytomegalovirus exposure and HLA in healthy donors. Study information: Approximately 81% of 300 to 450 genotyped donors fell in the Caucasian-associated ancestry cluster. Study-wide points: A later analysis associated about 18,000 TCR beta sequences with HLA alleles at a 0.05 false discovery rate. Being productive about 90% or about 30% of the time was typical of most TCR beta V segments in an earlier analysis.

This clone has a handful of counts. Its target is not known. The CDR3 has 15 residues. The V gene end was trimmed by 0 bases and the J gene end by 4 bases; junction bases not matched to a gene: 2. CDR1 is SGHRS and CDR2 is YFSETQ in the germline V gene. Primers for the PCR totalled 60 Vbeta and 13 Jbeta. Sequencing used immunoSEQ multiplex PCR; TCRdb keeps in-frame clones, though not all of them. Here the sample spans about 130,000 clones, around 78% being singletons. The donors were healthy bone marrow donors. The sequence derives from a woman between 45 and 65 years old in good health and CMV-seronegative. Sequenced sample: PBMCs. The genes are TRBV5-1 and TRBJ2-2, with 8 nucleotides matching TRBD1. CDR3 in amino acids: CASSLDGQGTGELFF. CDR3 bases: TGCGCCAGCAGCTTGGACGGACAGGGCACCGGGGAGCTGTTTTTT. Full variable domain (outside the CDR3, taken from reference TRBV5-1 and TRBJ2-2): KAGVTQTPRYLIKTRGQQVTLSCSPISGHRSVSWYQQTPGQGLQFLFEYFSETQRNKGNFPGRFSGRQFSNSRSEMNVSTLELGDSALYLCASSLDGQGTGELFFGEGSRLTVL.